These 9 T cell receptor beta chains came from one sample sequenced in a study of T cells in Graves' hyperthyroidism and ophthalmopathy. Regions amplified from RNA transcripts were the TCR beta CDR3 regions. The HTBI primer set was used in a first-round RT-PCR of the TCR CDR3. TCRdb re-analysed the multiplex PCR reads in MiXCR, keeping a single row per CDR3 protein. The sample has a few hundred thousand distinct CDR3 sequences, less than 20% seen once. Sequenced: blood. The source is a woman aged 30 to 39 with Graves' hyperthyroidism.

This clonotype has at least ten counts. This chain uses TRBV2 with TRBJ1-3, with TRBD1 matching over 7 bases. The CDR3 consists of 19 residues. Per germline, CDR1 SNHLY and CDR2 FYNNEI. J gave up 0 bases and V 8 bases, and 19 bases lay outside the gene matches. CDR3 sequence (DNA): TGTGCCAGCCTTCCAACGGGACAGCCTCAGCTTATCTCTGGAAACACCATATATTTT. It codes for CASLPTGQPQLISGNTIYF.

This clonotype was observed a few times. The chain employs TRBV19 and TRBJ1-1, with a weak D call TRBD1 (5 bases). The germline gives CDR1 LNHDA, CDR2 SQIVND (reference sequence). V was cut by 7 bases and J by 8 bases, with 11 bases left in between. CDR3 length: 11 residues. The CDR3 here is CASTAWGEAFF. CDR3 nucleotide sequence: TGTGCCAGTACTGCATGGGGGGAAGCTTTCTTT. Full variable domain (remainder filled in from reference TRBV19 and TRBJ1-1): DGGITQSPKYLFRKEGQNVTLSCEQNLNHDAMYWYRQDPGQGLRLIYYSQIVNDFQKGDIAEGYSVSREKKESFPLTVTSAQKNPTAFYLCASTAWGEAFFGQGTRLTVV.

This clonotype was counted ten times or more. The gene calls are TRBV28 and TRBJ2-1, with TRBD1 as a possible D gene (6 bases). Trimming shortened V by 1 base and J by 7 bases, and 17 bases separated the two germline ends. The CDR3 contains 16 residues. Germline CDR1 and CDR2: MDHEN and SYDVKM. The CDR3 spells CASSLSVVGAVNEQFF. In nucleotides, the CDR3 is TGTGCCAGCAGTTTATCAGTTGTGGGGGCGGTGAATGAGCAGTTCTTC.

This clonotype has at least ten counts. DNA for the CDR3: TGTGCCAGCAGTTACAGTACCCCGGGACAGGATTTCTACGAGCAGTACTTC. Its translation: CASSYSTPGQDFYEQYF. V gene TRBV6-2 or TRBV6-3 combines with J gene TRBJ2-7; TRBD1 matches 8 bases. This CDR3 is 17 amino acids long. CDR1 is MNHEY, CDR2 SVGEGT, per germline. The V segment lost 2 bases and the J segment 3 bases; nucleotides outside the gene matches: 12.

This clonotype was detected ten times or more. This chain links TRBV6-1 with TRBJ2-2; 8 bases are shared with TRBD1. Losses at the gene ends were 3 bases for V and 6 bases for J; bases not matched to a gene: 6. This CDR3 has 15 residues. CDR1 MNHNS and CDR2 SASEGT come from the germline V gene. Here the CDR3 reads CASSDRGLSAGELFF. The CDR3 DNA is TGTGCCAGCAGTGACAGGGGGCTATCAGCCGGGGAGCTGTTTTTT.

The chain is built from TRBV7-3 and TRBJ2-2; D gene unclear. Trimming took off 5 bases at V and 6 bases at J, with 7 bases between the two ends. Germline-derived CDR1 and CDR2 are SGHTA and FQGTGA. The CDR3 consists of 12 residues. The CDR3 sequence is CASSGDAGELFF. CDR3 bases: TGTGCCAGCAGCGGGGATGCCGGGGAGCTGTTTTTT.

This clonotype has ten or more counts. CDR3 region: CASSLTALSYNEQFF. Written as DNA, the CDR3 is TGTGCCAGCAGTTTAACGGCGCTTTCCTACAATGAGCAGTTCTTC. V and J are TRBV28 and TRBJ2-1; no definite D call. V was shortened by 2 bases and J by 1 base, with 9 bases between the two germline ends. The CDR3 spans 15 residues. Germline V lookup: CDR1 MDHEN, CDR2 SYDVKM.

The J gene is TRBJ2-1, the V gene TRBV14; D perhaps matches TRBD1 (8 bases). The CDR3 is 18 amino acids. Trimming removed 0 bases from V and 2 bases from J, with 17 bases in between. Germline lookup yields CDR1 SGHDN and CDR2 FVKESK. CDR3 DNA: TGTGCCAGCAGCCAAGAAGGGAGGACAGGGAGGGCCTACAATGAGCAGTTCTTC. It codes for CASSQEGRTGRAYNEQFF. Using reference TRBV14 and TRBJ2-1 for the parts outside the CDR3, the full variable domain is EAGVTQFPSHSVIEKGQTVTLRCDPISGHDNLYWYRRVMGKEIKFLLHFVKESKQDESGMPNNRFLAERTGGTYSTLKVQPAELEDSGVYFCASSQEGRTGRAYNEQFFGPGTRLTVL.

This clonotype has ten or more counts. The gene calls are TRBV28 and TRBJ2-5; 8 bases fit TRBD2. V trimming: 8 bases; J trimming: 5 bases; junction bases outside the gene matches: 10. The CDR3 has 14 amino acids. From germline, CDR1 is MDHEN and CDR2 SYDVKM. CDR3 sequence reads: CASWRGLEWETQYF. The DNA of the CDR3 is TGTGCCAGCTGGAGGGGACTAGAGTGGGAGACCCAGTACTTC. The full variable domain, with the rest looked up from reference TRBV28 and TRBJ2-5, is DVKVTQSSRYLVKRTGEKVFLECVQDMDHENMFWYRQDPGLGLRLIYFSYDVKMKEKGDIPEGYSVSREKKERFSLILESASTNQTSMYLCASWRGLEWETQYFGPGTRLLVL.